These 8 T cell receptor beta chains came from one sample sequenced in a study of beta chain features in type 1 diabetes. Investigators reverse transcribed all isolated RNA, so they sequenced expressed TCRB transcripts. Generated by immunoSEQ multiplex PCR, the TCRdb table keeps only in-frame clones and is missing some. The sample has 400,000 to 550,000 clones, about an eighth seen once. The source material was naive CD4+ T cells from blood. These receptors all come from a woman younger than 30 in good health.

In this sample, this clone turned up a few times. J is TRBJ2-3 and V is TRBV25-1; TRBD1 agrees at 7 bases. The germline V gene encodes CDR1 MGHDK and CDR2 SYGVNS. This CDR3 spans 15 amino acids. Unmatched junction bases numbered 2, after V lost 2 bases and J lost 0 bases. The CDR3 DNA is TGTGCCAGCAGTGAAACGGGACAGAGCACAGATACGCAGTATTTT. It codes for CASSETGQSTDTQYF.

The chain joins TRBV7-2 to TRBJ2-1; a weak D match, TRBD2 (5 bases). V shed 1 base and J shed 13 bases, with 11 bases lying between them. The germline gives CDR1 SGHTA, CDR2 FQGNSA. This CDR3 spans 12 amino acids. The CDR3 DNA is TGTGCCAGCAGCTTAGTGGACTCCAGACAGTTCTTC. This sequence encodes CASSLVDSRQFF. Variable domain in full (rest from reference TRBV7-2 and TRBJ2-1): GAGVSQSPSNKVTEKGKDVELRCDPISGHTALYWYRQSLGQGLEFLIYFQGNSAPDKSGLPSDRFSAERTGGSVSTLTIQRTQQEDSAVYLCASSLVDSRQFFGPGTRLTVL.

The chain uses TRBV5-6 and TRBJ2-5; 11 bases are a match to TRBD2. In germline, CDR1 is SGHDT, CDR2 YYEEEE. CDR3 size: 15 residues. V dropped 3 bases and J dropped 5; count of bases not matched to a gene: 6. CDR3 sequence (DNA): TGTGCCAGCAGCTCCGCACTAGCGGGGGAGGAGACCCAGTACTTC. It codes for CASSSALAGEETQYF.

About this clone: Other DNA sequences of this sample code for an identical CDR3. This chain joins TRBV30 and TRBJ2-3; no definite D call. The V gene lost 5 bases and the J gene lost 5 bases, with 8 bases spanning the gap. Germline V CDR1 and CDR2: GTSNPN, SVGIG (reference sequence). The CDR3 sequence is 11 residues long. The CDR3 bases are TGTGCCTGGGGGTTGGGAGATACGCAGTATTTT. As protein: CAWGLGDTQYF.

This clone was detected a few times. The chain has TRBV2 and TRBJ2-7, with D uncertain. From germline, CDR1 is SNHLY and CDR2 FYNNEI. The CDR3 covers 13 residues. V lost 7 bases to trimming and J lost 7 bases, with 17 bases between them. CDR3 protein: CASKEEFPREQYF. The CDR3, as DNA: TGTGCCAGCAAAGAGGAGTTCCCTCGAGAGCAGTACTTC.

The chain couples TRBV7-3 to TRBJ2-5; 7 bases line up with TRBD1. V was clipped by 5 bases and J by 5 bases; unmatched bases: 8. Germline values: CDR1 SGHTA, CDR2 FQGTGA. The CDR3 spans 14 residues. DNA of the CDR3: TGTGCCAGCAGCCGTACAGGGGCCAGGGAGACCCAGTACTTC. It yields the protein CASSRTGARETQYF.

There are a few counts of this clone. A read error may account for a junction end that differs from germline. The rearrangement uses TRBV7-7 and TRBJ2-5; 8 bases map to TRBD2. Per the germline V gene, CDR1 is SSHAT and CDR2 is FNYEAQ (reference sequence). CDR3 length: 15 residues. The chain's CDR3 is CASSLASGYGGTQYF. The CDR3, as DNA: TGTGCTAGCAGCTTGGCTAGCGGGTACGGGGGGACCCAGTACTTC. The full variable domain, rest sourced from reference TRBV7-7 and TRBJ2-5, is GAGVSQSPRYKVTKRGQDVTLRCDPISSHATLYWYQQALGQGPEFLTYFNYEAQPDKSGLPSDRFSAERPEGSISTLTIQRTEQRDSAMYRCASSLASGYGGTQYFGPGTRLLVL.

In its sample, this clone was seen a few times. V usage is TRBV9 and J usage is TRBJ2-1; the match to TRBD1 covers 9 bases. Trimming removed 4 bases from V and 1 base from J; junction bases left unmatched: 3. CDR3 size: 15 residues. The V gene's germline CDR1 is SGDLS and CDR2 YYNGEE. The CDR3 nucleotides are TGTGCCAGCAGCCTCGGGACAGGGTCCTACAATGAGCAGTTCTTC. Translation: CASSLGTGSYNEQFF.